This TCR beta chain was found in a study of shared clonotypes between healthy human individuals. Germline CDR1 reads MNHNS; CDR2 reads SASEGT. The length of the CDR3 is 11 residues. Deletions cut 6 bases from V and 10 bases from J, with 11 bases between. Some clones are missing from TCRdb's copy, which holds only in-frame ones; the method was immunoSEQ multiplex PCR. Of around 980,000 clones listed, around 78% are singletons. J is TRBJ2-3 and V is TRBV6-1; TRBD1 is a possible D gene (5 bases). The source material was memory CD4+ T cells from PBMCs. Documented subset: CD45RA-negative fraction. This TCR was sampled from a man aged 18 to 29 in good health. Some clones in this sample may be carry-over from other donors' samples. The CDR3 DNA reads as TGTGCCAGCAGCCCAGGGTTGGCGCAGTATTTT. Protein product: CASSPGLAQYF.